These 20 T cell receptor beta chains were sequenced from one sample in a study of cytomegalovirus exposure and HLA in healthy donors (dated by TCRdb to about 2017). The library relied on the immunoSEQ multiplex PCR assay. A mixture of 60 forward primers for TCR Vbeta segments and 13 reverse primers for TCR Jbeta segments was used in the multiplex PCR. TCRdb took this table from immuneACCESS and kept in-frame rearrangements with V and J called. Such tables lack part of the clones; where checked against another copy, unresolved V genes explain under half of the gap, and the rest is unexplained. For this sample the table gives some 87,000 clones, of which about 78% were detected only once. 5% to 7% of the sample comes from the top ten. Sequencing input: PBMCs. All receptors derive from a man aged 18-30 years in good health and CMV-seropositive.

Note on this clone: The same CDR3 is also encoded by other DNA sequences in this sample. This chain links TRBV5-1 with TRBJ2-7, with D tentatively TRBD2 (5 bases). Germline CDR1 is SGHRS and CDR2 is YFSETQ. Trimming pared 0 bases from V and 0 bases from J, leaving 7 bases between. The CDR3 spans 14 residues. The CDR3 coding sequence is TGCGCCAGCAGCTTGGGAGGGTCCTCCTACGAGCAGTACTTC. Translated: CASSLGGSSYEQYF.

The chain combines TRBV5-1 with TRBJ2-7; unclear D gene. The germline V gene has CDR1 SGHRS and CDR2 YFSETQ. The CDR3 spans 14 residues. Trimming stripped 4 bases from V and 3 bases from J, with 14 bases between. In DNA, the CDR3 is TGCGCCAGCAGCCTGTTGTCCGATAGCTACGAGCAGTACTTC. Translating it yields CASSLLSDSYEQYF.

The rearrangement links TRBV4-1 to TRBJ2-1; 10 bases are shared with TRBD2. CDR1 and CDR2 from the germline V gene are MGHRA and YSYEKL. V lost 0 bases and J lost 7; bases outside the gene matches: 9. CDR3 length equals 17 residues. The CDR3 protein is CASSQEPLAGALNEQFF. CDR3 DNA sequence: TGCGCCAGCAGCCAAGAACCTCTAGCGGGAGCTCTAAATGAGCAGTTCTTC.

The chain joins TRBV5-1 to TRBJ2-7, with a weak D call TRBD1 (5 bases). The CDR3 consists of 12 residues. Trimming pared 5 bases from V and 2 bases from J, leaving 8 bases between. In germline, CDR1 is SGHRS, CDR2 YFSETQ. CDR3 sequence: CASRGQTYEQYF. The CDR3 nucleotides are TGCGCCAGCAGGGGGCAGACCTACGAGCAGTACTTC.

The gene calls are TRBV15 and TRBJ2-1; maybe TRBD2 (6 bases). Germline V gene lookup returns CDR1 LNHNV and CDR2 YYDKDF (reference sequence). The V gene lost 3 bases and the J gene lost 0 bases, with 9 bases spanning the gap. The CDR3 is 15 residues long. The CDR3 DNA sequence: TGTGCCACCAGCAGGAGGACTACCTCCTACAATGAGCAGTTCTTC. Its protein is CATSRRTTSYNEQFF.

This chain connects TRBV9 to TRBJ2-7; 11 nucleotides match TRBD2. This CDR3 contains 15 residues. V shed 4 bases and J 2 bases; nucleotides not matched to a gene: 5. Germline V gives CDR1 SGDLS, CDR2 YYNGEE. CDR3 loop: CASSPRLAGTYEQYF. The CDR3 DNA follows: TGTGCCAGCAGCCCCCGACTAGCGGGGACCTACGAGCAGTACTTC.

The genes are TRBV6-6 and TRBJ1-5; 8 nucleotides match TRBD1. V gave up 2 bases and J gave up 6 bases; unmatched junction bases: 3. CDR3 length: 14 residues. Germline V CDR1 and CDR2: MNHNY, SVGAGI (reference sequence). Written as DNA, the CDR3 is TGTGCCAGCAGTTACAGGGACAGGCCTCAGCCCCAGCATTTT. Its protein product is CASSYRDRPQPQHF.

The rearrangement uses TRBV5-1 and TRBJ2-7, with D perhaps TRBD1 (5 bases). V lost 2 bases to trimming and J lost 2 bases, with 11 bases between them. The CDR3 extends over 14 amino acids. Germline values: CDR1 SGHRS, CDR2 YFSETQ. The CDR3 here is CASSLRQPPYEQYF. The CDR3 DNA reads as TGCGCCAGCAGCTTACGACAGCCTCCCTACGAGCAGTACTTC.

A few counts support this clone. The chain couples TRBV2 to TRBJ2-1; 8 bases agree with TRBD2. Per the germline V gene, CDR1 is SNHLY and CDR2 is FYNNEI. With 4 bases clipped from V and 0 bases from J, the junction kept 11 bases outside the gene matches. CDR3 length equals 18 residues. DNA of the CDR3: TGTGCCAGCAGTGGGTGGCCGCGGGAGGCGGCCTCCTACAATGAGCAGTTCTTC. Its protein is CASSGWPREAASYNEQFF.

The J gene is TRBJ2-3, the V gene TRBV29-1; 14 bases agree with TRBD2. This CDR3 region has 16 residues. Germline lookup yields CDR1 SQVTM and CDR2 ANQGSEA. The CDR3 is CTTRGLAGDGADTQYF. As DNA, the CDR3 is TGCACGACGAGGGGACTAGCGGGAGATGGCGCAGATACGCAGTATTTT.

This chain links TRBV11-3 with TRBJ2-1; TRBD2 matches at 7 bases. The germline CDR1 and CDR2 sequences are SGHNT and YENEEA. The junction had 6 bases not matched to a gene; V was cut back by 3 bases and J by 4 bases. The CDR3 loop spans 15 amino acids. The DNA of the CDR3 is TGTGCCAGCAGCTTCTCGCTAGCGGAGTACAATGAGCAGTTCTTC. This sequence encodes CASSFSLAEYNEQFF.

V and J are TRBV2 and TRBJ1-1; D might be TRBD1 (5 bases). Germline CDR1 reads SNHLY; CDR2 reads FYNNEI. The CDR3 is 15 residues long. The V and J ends lost 6 bases and 2 bases respectively, with 16 bases between them. CDR3 DNA: TGTGCCAGCAGAAAGGAGAGGACACTCAACACTGAAGCTTTCTTT. Protein: CASRKERTLNTEAFF. Full variable domain (outside the CDR3, taken from reference TRBV2 and TRBJ1-1): EPEVTQTPSHQVTQMGQEVILRCVPISNHLYFYWYRQILGQKVEFLVSFYNNEISEKSEIFDDQFSVERPDGSNFTLKIRSTKLEDSAMYFCASRKERTLNTEAFFGQGTRLTVV.

The chain employs TRBV28 and TRBJ2-1, with a tentative D call TRBD2 (5 bases). Germline V gene lookup returns CDR1 MDHEN and CDR2 SYDVKM. Trimming shortened V by 5 bases and J by 2 bases, and 13 bases separated the two germline ends. The CDR3 runs to 15 residues. DNA of the CDR3: TGTGCCAGCAGTCCTCCGGGGATCGCCTACAATGAGCAGTTCTTC. Protein: CASSPPGIAYNEQFF.

The chain couples TRBV6-6 to TRBJ1-5; D might be TRBD1 (5 bases). Germline CDR1 reads MNHNY; CDR2 reads SVGAGI (reference sequence). V was shortened by 0 bases and J by 7 bases, with 16 bases between the two germline ends. The CDR3 runs to 16 residues. The DNA for the CDR3 is TGTGCCAGCAGTTACTCTTCACCCAGGGTGGAGCAGCCCCAGCATTTT. The encoded protein is CASSYSSPRVEQPQHF.

The DNA for the CDR3 is TGCGCCAGCAGCCAAGCTCTTGGGGGGATTAGCAATCAGCCCCAGCATTTT. The encoded protein is CASSQALGGISNQPQHF. The chain employs TRBV4-1 and TRBJ1-5; D is possibly TRBD1 (5 bases). The V gene lost 1 base and the J gene lost 0 bases, with 13 bases spanning the gap. The V gene's germline CDR1 is MGHRA and CDR2 YSYEKL. This CDR3 region has 17 residues.

J is TRBJ1-5 and V is TRBV7-9, with 9 bases aligning to TRBD1. Losses at the gene ends were 5 bases for V and 5 bases for J; bases not matched to a gene: 13. The CDR3 consists of 17 residues. CDR1 SEHNR and CDR2 FQNEAQ come from the germline V gene (reference sequence). Here the CDR3 reads CASSPSRDRDRDQPQHF. The CDR3 bases are TGTGCCAGCAGCCCGTCCCGGGACAGGGATCGGGATCAGCCCCAGCATTTT.

The V call is TRBV7-9, the J call TRBJ1-1; D is unclear. CDR1 SEHNR and CDR2 FQNEAQ come from the germline V gene (reference sequence). V gave up 7 bases and J gave up 6 bases, with 15 bases separating them. This CDR3 has 13 residues. This CDR3 reads CASTNGEGPEAFF. The CDR3 DNA sequence: TGTGCCAGCACAAACGGGGAGGGTCCTGAAGCTTTCTTT.

CDR3 sequence reads: CSAGGVHQNEQYF. The CDR3 nucleotides read TGCAGCGCCGGGGGGGTGCACCAGAACGAGCAGTACTTC. The chain joins TRBV29-1 to TRBJ2-7, with 8 bases lining up with TRBD2. The length of the CDR3 is 13 residues. Germline V gene lookup returns CDR1 SQVTM and CDR2 ANQGSEA. Trimming at V came to 7 bases and at J to 5 bases, leaving 10 bases not matched to a gene.

This chain uses TRBV10-2 with TRBJ2-7, with a weak D call TRBD2 (5 bases). V lost 4 bases, J lost 6 bases, and 19 bases lay in between. Germline-derived CDR1 and CDR2 are WSHSY and SAAADI. The length of the CDR3 is 15 residues. CDR3: CASSGTSGLAGEQYF. CDR3 nucleotides: TGCGCCAGCAGTGGGACGTCGGGGTTGGCGGGCGAGCAGTACTTC.

This sequence joins TRBV7-8 and TRBJ1-4, with D possibly TRBD1 on 6 matching bases. V shed 4 bases and J shed 4 bases, with 13 bases lying between them. The CDR3 covers 15 residues. Germline V gene sequence: CDR1 SGHVS, CDR2 FQNEAQ. The CDR3 here is CASSSLQGYNEKLFF. CDR3 coding DNA: TGTGCCAGCAGCTCGCTACAGGGCTATAATGAAAAACTGTTTTTT.